The source of this T cell receptor beta chain is a study of identifying expanded T cells in peripheral blood. Profiled with immunoSEQ multiplex PCR; TCRdb holds only in-frame clones, not every one. The data contain about 100,000 clones, approximately 90% of them seen just once; the ten biggest clones take up roughly 14%. The CDR3 extends over 13 amino acids. Germline trimming cut 1 base from V and 15 bases from J; bases unmatched to any gene: 9. Germline CDR1 reads MGHRA; CDR2 reads YSYEKL. This TCR derives from a person between 18 and 70 years old in good health. This sequence joins TRBV4-1 and TRBJ2-1; 7 nucleotides match TRBD2. Sequencing was performed on blood. CDR3 coding DNA: TGCGCCAGCAGCCAAGGGACTAGTTACTCCCTGTTCTTC. Its translation is CASSQGTSYSLFF.